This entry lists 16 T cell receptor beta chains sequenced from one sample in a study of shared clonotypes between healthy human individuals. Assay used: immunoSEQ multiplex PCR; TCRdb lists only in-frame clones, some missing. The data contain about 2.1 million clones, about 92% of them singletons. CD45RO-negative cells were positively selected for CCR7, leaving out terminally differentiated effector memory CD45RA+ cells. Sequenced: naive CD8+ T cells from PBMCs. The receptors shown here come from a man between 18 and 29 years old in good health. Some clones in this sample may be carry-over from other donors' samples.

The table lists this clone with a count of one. The CDR3 region has the DNA TGTGCCACCAGCGCTGGGACAGGGGGCTTTTACGAGCAGTACTTC. Amino acids: CATSAGTGGFYEQYF. The chain carries TRBV15 and TRBJ2-7; 12 bases match TRBD1. Looked up from germline, CDR1 is LNHNV and CDR2 is YYDKDF (reference sequence). V shed 5 bases and J 4 bases; nucleotides not matched to a gene: 6. The CDR3 has 15 amino acids.

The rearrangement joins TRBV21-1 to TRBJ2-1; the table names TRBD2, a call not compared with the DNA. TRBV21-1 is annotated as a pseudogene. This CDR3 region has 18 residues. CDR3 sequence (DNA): TGTGCCAGCAGCATCCCCATTTACTACCCGAGCTCCTACAATGAGCAGTTCTTC. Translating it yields CASSIPIYYPSSYNEQFF.

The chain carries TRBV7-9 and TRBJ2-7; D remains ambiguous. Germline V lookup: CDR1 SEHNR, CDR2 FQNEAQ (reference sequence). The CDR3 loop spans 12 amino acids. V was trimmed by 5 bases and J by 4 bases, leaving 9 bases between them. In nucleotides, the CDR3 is TGTGCCAGCAGCCCTTATCGTTACGAGCAGTACTTC. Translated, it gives CASSPYRYEQYF.

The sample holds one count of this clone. The CDR3 loop reads CASSEYETTYEQYF. CDR3 nucleotides: TGTGCCAGCAGTGAATATGAGACAACCTACGAGCAGTACTTC. The chain links TRBV25-1 to TRBJ2-7; D unresolved. Germline V lookup: CDR1 MGHDK, CDR2 SYGVNS. Trimming cost V 0 bases and J 2 bases, with 8 bases left between them. The CDR3 has 14 amino acids.

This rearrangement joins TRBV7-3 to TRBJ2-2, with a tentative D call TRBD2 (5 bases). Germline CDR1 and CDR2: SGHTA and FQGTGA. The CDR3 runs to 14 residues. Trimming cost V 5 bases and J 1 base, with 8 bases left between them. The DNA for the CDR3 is TGTGCCAGCAGCGAGGGCTTGAACACCGGGGAGCTGTTTTTT. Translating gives CASSEGLNTGELFF.

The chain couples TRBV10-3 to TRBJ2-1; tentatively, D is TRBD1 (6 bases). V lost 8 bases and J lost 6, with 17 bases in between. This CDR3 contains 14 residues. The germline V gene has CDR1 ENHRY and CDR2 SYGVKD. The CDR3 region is CAIEDRIQGNEQFF. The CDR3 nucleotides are TGTGCCATCGAAGACAGGATCCAGGGCAATGAGCAGTTCTTC.

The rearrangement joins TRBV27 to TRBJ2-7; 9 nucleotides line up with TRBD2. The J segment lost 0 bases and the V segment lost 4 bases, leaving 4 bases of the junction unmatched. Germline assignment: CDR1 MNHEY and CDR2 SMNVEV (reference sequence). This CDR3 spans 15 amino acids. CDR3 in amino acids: CASSYTSGSSYEQYF. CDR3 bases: TGTGCCAGCAGTTATACTAGCGGGTCCTCCTACGAGCAGTACTTC.

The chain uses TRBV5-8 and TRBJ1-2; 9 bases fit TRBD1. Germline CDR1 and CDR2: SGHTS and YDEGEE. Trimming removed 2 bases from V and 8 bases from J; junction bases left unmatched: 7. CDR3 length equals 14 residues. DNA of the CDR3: TGTGCCAGCAGCTTTGGGACAGGGACTAGAGGCTACACCTTC. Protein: CASSFGTGTRGYTF.

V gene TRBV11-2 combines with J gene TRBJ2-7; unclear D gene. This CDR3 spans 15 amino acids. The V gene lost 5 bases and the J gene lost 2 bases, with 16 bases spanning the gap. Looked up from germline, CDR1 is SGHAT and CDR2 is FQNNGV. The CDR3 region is CASSAREWSPYEQYF. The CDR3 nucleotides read TGTGCCAGCAGCGCCCGAGAGTGGAGTCCCTACGAGCAGTACTTC.

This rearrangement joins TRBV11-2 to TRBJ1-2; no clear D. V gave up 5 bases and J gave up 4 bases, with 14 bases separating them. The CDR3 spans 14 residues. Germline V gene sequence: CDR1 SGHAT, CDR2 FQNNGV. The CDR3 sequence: CASSPSPSSYGYTF. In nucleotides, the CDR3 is TGTGCCAGCAGCCCTAGTCCGTCCTCCTATGGCTACACCTTC. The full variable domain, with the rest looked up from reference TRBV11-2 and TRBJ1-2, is EAGVAQSPRYKIIEKRQSVAFWCNPISGHATLYWYQQILGQGPKLLIQFQNNGVVDDSQLPKDRFSAERLKGVDSTLKIQPAKLEDSAVYLCASSPSPSSYGYTFGSGTRLTVV.

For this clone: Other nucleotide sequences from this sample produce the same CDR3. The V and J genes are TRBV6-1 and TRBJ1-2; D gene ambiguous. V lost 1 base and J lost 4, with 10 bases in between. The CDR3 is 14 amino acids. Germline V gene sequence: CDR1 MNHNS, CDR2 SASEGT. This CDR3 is CASSEGLGGYGYTF. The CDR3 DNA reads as TGTGCCAGCAGTGAAGGTTTAGGTGGCTATGGCTACACCTTC.

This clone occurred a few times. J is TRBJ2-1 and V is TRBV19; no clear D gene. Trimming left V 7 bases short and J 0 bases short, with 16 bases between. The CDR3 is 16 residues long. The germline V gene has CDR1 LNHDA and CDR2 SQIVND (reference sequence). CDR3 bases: TGTGCCAGTACCCCCCCCACAGTTCACTCCTACAATGAGCAGTTCTTC. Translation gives CASTPPTVHSYNEQFF.

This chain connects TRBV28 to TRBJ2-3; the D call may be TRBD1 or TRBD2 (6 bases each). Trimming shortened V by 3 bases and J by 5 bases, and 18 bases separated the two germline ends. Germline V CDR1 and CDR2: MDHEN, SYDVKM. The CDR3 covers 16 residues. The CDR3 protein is CASSFGGRGVRDTQYF. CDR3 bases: TGTGCCAGCAGTTTCGGGGGCAGGGGTGTCCGAGATACGCAGTATTTT.

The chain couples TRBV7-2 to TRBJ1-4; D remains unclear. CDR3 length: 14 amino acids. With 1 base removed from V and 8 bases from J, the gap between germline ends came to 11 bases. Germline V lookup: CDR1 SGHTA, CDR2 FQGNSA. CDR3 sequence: CASSLGLAREKLFF. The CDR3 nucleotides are TGTGCCAGCAGCTTAGGACTCGCTCGGGAAAAACTGTTTTTT.

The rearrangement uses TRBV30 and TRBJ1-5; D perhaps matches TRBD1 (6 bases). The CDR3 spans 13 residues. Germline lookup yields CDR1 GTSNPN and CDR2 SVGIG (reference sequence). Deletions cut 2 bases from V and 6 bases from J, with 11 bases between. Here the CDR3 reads CAWSSGATQPQHF. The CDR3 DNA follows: TGTGCCTGGAGTTCGGGGGCCACTCAGCCCCAGCATTTT.

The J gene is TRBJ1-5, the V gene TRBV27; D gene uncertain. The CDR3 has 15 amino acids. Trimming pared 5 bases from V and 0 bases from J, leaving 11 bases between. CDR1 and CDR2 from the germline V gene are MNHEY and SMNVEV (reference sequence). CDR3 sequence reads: CASSPRRYSNQPQHF. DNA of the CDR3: TGTGCCAGCAGTCCCCGAAGGTATAGCAATCAGCCCCAGCATTTT.